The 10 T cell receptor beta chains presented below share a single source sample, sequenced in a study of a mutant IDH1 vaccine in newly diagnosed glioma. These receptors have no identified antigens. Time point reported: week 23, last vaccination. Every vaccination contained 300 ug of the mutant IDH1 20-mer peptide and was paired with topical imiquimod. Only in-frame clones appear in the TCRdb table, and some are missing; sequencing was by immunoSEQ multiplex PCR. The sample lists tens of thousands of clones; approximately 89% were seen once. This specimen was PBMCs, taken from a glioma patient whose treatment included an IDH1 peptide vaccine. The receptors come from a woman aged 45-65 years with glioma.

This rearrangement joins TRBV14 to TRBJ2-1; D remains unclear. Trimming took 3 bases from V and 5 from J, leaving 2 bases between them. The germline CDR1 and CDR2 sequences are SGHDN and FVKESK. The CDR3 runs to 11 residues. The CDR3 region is CASSQNNEQFF. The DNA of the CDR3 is TGTGCCAGCAGCCAGAACAATGAGCAGTTCTTC.

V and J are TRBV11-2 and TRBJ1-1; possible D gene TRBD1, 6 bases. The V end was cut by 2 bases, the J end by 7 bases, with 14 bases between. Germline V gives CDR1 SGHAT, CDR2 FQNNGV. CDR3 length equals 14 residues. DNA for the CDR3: TGTGCCAGCAGCTTACGTGGAGGGGGAGATGAAGCTTTCTTT. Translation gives CASSLRGGGDEAFF. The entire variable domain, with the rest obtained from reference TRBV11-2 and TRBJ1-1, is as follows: EAGVAQSPRYKIIEKRQSVAFWCNPISGHATLYWYQQILGQGPKLLIQFQNNGVVDDSQLPKDRFSAERLKGVDSTLKIQPAKLEDSAVYLCASSLRGGGDEAFFGQGTRLTVV.

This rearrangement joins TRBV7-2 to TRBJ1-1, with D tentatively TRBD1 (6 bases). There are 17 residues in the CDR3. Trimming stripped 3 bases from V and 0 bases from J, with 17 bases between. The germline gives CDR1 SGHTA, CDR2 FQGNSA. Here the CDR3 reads CASSFLSSGGLNTEAFF. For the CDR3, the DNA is TGTGCCAGCAGCTTCCTCTCCTCCGGGGGGCTGAACACTGAAGCTTTCTTT.

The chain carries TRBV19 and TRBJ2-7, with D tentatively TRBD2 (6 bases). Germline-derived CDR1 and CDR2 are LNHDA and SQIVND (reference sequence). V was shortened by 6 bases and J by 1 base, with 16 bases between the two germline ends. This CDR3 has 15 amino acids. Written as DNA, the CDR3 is TGTGCCAGTAGGGGGACCGGGACTGTATCCTACGAGCAGTACTTC. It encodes CASRGTGTVSYEQYF.

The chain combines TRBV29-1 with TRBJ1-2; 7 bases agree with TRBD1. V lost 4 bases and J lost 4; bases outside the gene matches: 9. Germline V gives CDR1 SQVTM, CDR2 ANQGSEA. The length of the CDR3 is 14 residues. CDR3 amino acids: CSVGEGQLLYGYTF. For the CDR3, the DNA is TGCAGCGTTGGGGAGGGACAGCTCCTCTATGGCTACACCTTC.

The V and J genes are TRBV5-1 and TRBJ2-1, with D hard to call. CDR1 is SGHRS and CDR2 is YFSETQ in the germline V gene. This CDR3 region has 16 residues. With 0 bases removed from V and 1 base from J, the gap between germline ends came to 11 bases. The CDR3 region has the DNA TGCGCCAGCAGCTTGGAAGCCGCGAGTTCCTACAATGAGCAGTTCTTC. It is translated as CASSLEAASSYNEQFF.

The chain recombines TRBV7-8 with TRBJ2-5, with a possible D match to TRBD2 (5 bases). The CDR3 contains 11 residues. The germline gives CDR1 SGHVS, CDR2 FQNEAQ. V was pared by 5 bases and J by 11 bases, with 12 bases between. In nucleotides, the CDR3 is TGTGCCAGCAGCACGGACTTATATCAGTACTTC. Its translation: CASSTDLYQYF.

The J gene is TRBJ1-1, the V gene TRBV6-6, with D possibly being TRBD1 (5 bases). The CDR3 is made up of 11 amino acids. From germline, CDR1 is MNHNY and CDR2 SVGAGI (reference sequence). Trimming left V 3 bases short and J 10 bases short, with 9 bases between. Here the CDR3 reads CASSYQGTAFF. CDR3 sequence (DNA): TGTGCCAGCAGTTATCAAGGGACAGCTTTCTTT.

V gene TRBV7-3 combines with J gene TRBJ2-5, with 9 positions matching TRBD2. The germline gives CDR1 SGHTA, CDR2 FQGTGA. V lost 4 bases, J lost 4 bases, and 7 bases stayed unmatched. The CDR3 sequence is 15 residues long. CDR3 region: CASSSAGGSGETQYF. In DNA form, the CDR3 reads TGTGCCAGCAGCTCAGCGGGAGGTTCGGGAGAGACCCAGTACTTC.

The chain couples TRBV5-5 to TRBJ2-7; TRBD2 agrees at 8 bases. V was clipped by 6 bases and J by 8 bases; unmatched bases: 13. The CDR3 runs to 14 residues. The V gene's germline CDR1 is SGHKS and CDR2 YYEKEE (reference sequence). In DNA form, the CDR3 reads TGTGCCAGCAACCCGGGGCGGGGGGCCGGACAGCAGTACTTC. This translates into CASNPGRGAGQQYF. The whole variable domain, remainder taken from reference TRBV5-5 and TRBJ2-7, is DAGVTQSPTHLIKTRGQQVTLRCSPISGHKSVSWYQQVLGQGPQFIFQYYEKEERGRGNFPDRFSARQFPNYSSELNVNALLLGDSALYLCASNPGRGAGQQYFGPGTRLTVT.